These 25 T cell receptor beta chains were sequenced from one sample in a study of T cell repertoires in aging, cancer and after chemotherapy. Amplification of TCR beta used genomic DNA extracted from peripheral blood. A mixed TRB-A/B primer pool amplified rearranged TRB by multiplex touch-down PCR. TCRdb reprocessed the multiplex PCR reads via MiXCR and lists one record per CDR3 protein. Altogether under 7,000 distinct CDR3 sequences are present, about 32% being singletons, with the ten largest covering approximately 30%. Sequencing was carried out using blood. All receptors come from a human donor with a blood cancer.

By proportion, this clonotype is medium-sized (0.01 to 0.1%). The DNA of the CDR3 is TGTGCCAGTGGGGAAGAATCTGGGGCCAACGTCCTGACTTTC. It translates to CASGEESGANVLTF. The chain joins TRBV19 to TRBJ2-6; D call uncertain. The CDR3 has 14 residues. The V gene's germline CDR1 is LNHDA and CDR2 SQIVND (reference sequence). V dropped 8 bases and J dropped 1 base, with 9 bases sitting between them.

By sample fraction, this clonotype is medium-sized. The rearrangement uses TRBV29-1 and TRBJ2-7; 7 bases agree with TRBD1. V dropped 3 bases and J dropped 1; count of bases not matched to a gene: 3. The CDR3 totals 13 residues. Germline V gene data show CDR1 as SQVTM and CDR2 as ANQGSEA. The CDR3 loop reads CSVDDRDSYEQYF. In DNA form, the CDR3 reads TGCAGCGTTGATGACAGGGATTCCTACGAGCAGTACTTC.

This clonotype is medium-sized (0.01 to 0.1%). Sequence at one end of the junction differs from germline and may be a read error. The chain has TRBV6-5 and TRBJ2-2; TRBD2 agrees at 8 bases. The CDR3 consists of 12 residues. The germline CDR1 and CDR2 sequences are MNHEY and SVGAGI. Here the CDR3 DNA reads TGTGCCACGGGGGGGAACGCCGGGGAGCTGTTTTTT. Amino acid sequence: CATGGNAGELFF.

Only a few counts were recorded for this clonotype. The chain links TRBV10-3 to TRBJ1-5, with D maybe TRBD1 (5 bases). This CDR3 is 15 amino acids long. V lost 4 bases and J 3 bases, leaving 13 bases between the germline ends. Germline-derived CDR1 and CDR2 are ENHRY and SYGVKD. DNA for the CDR3: TGTGCCATCAGTGGGGTGGGACGCCTCAATCAGCCCCAGCATTTT. Protein sequence: CAISGVGRLNQPQHF.

The chain recombines TRBV18 with TRBJ1-2, with a weak D call TRBD1 (5 bases). The V end lost 0 bases, the J end lost 8 bases, and 16 bases lay between the germline ends. CDR1 is KGHSH, CDR2 LQKENI, per germline. This CDR3 has 15 residues. The CDR3 protein is CASSPPAAGFGGYTF. The CDR3 DNA reads as TGTGCCAGCTCACCACCCGCCGCAGGGTTCGGGGGCTACACCTTC.

This clonotype has only a few counts. The chain uses TRBV30 and TRBJ2-2; TRBD2 agrees at 7 bases. CDR3 size: 13 residues. After removal of 5 bases from V and 3 bases from J, the junction contained 3 bases not matched to a gene. Germline CDR1 GTSNPN, CDR2 SVGIG (reference sequence). Here the CDR3 reads CAWGGGYTGELFF. The CDR3 nucleotides are TGTGCCTGGGGGGGGGGATACACCGGGGAGCTGTTTTTT.

The chain has TRBV20-1 and TRBJ2-5, with 7 bases lining up with TRBD2. From germline, CDR1 is DFQATT and CDR2 SNEGSKA (reference sequence). The CDR3 length is 14 residues. Unmatched junction bases numbered 2, after V lost 0 bases and J lost 1 base. The CDR3 region is CSAREGGGQETQYF. CDR3 bases: TGCAGTGCTAGAGAGGGGGGGGGCCAAGAGACCCAGTACTTC.

The chain combines TRBV5-1 with TRBJ1-2; D perhaps matches TRBD1 (5 bases). V lost 3 bases, J lost 3 bases, and 21 bases lay in between. Germline assignment: CDR1 SGHRS and CDR2 YFSETQ. This CDR3 spans 17 amino acids. The CDR3: CASSSGGTSFWDYGYTF. CDR3 in DNA: TGCGCCAGCAGCTCGGGGGGGACTTCCTTCTGGGACTATGGCTACACCTTC.

The chain carries TRBV20-1 and TRBJ2-5, with TRBD1 matching over 7 bases. Unmatched junction bases numbered 2, after V lost 0 bases and J lost 1 base. The CDR3 has 14 amino acids. The germline V gene encodes CDR1 DFQATT and CDR2 SNEGSKA (reference sequence). The CDR3 protein is CSARDRDSQETQYF. The CDR3, as DNA: TGCAGTGCTAGAGATCGGGACAGCCAAGAGACCCAGTACTTC.

This clonotype was seen only once. The genes are TRBV7-9 and TRBJ1-2, with TRBD1 matching over 8 bases. In germline, CDR1 is SEHNR, CDR2 FQNEAQ (reference sequence). The length of the CDR3 is 15 residues. Trimming at V came to 5 bases and at J to 6 bases, leaving 11 bases not matched to a gene. As DNA, the CDR3 is TGTGCCAGCAGCACCCGGGACAGGCCACAAAATGGCTACACCTTC. Translated, it gives CASSTRDRPQNGYTF.

The chain carries TRBV12-3 or TRBV12-4 and TRBJ1-4; D is perhaps TRBD1 (5 bases). With 5 bases removed from V and 7 bases from J, the gap between germline ends came to 11 bases. The CDR3 consists of 13 residues. The CDR3 loop is CASSRQTFEKLFF. DNA for the CDR3: TGTGCCAGCAGTAGACAGACATTTGAAAAACTGTTTTTT.

This clonotype appeared a few times. V and J are TRBV18 and TRBJ2-1, with TRBD2 matching 10 bases. Trimming removed 1 base from V and 8 bases from J; junction bases left unmatched: 8. The CDR3 extends over 16 amino acids. Germline V CDR1 and CDR2: KGHSH, LQKENI. The CDR3 loop reads CASSPLSGGAKDEQFF. The CDR3 nucleotides read TGTGCCAGCTCACCACTCAGCGGGGGGGCCAAGGATGAGCAGTTCTTC. The entire variable domain, with the rest obtained from reference TRBV18 and TRBJ2-1, is as follows: NAGVMQNPRHLVRRRGQEARLRCSPMKGHSHVYWYRQLPEEGLKFMVYLQKENIIDESGMPKERFSAEFPKEGPSILRIQQVVRGDSAAYFCASSPLSGGAKDEQFFGPGTRLTVL.

This chain links TRBV20-1 with TRBJ2-4; D remains unclear. CDR3 size: 16 residues. Trimming took 1 base from V and 8 from J, leaving 21 bases between them. The germline CDR1 and CDR2 sequences are DFQATT and SNEGSKA (reference sequence). The CDR3 region is CSARAPVHYPGYIQYF. Here the CDR3 DNA reads TGCAGTGCTAGAGCCCCGGTCCACTACCCCGGTTACATTCAGTACTTC.

V usage is TRBV20-1 and J usage is TRBJ2-1; D gene uncertain. This CDR3 is 16 amino acids long. Germline values: CDR1 DFQATT, CDR2 SNEGSKA (reference sequence). Deletions cut 0 bases from V and 3 bases from J, with 15 bases between. CDR3 region: CSARDSSPADYNEQFF. CDR3 DNA: TGCAGTGCTAGAGATAGTTCCCCTGCGGACTACAATGAGCAGTTCTTC.

This clonotype is classed as hyperexpanded. The J gene is TRBJ1-5, the V gene TRBV15, with D perhaps matching TRBD1 (5 bases). CDR3 length: 17 amino acids. Germline V gene lookup returns CDR1 LNHNV and CDR2 YYDKDF (reference sequence). Trimming cost V 3 bases and J 0 bases, with 15 bases left between them. The CDR3 DNA reads TGTGCCACCAGCAGCGAACCGGGACCATATAGCAATCAGCCCCAGCATTTT. It yields the protein CATSSEPGPYSNQPQHF.

This clonotype has a handful of counts. The rearrangement joins TRBV18 to TRBJ1-1; perhaps TRBD1 as D (5 bases). CDR3 length: 15 amino acids. Per germline, CDR1 KGHSH and CDR2 LQKENI. V was clipped by 0 bases and J by 4 bases, with 12 bases between them. The CDR3 protein is CASSPPGGEGTEAFF. The CDR3 DNA sequence: TGTGCCAGCTCACCACCTGGAGGGGAGGGCACTGAAGCTTTCTTT.

The genes are TRBV5-4 and TRBJ1-1; D uncertain. This CDR3 is 14 amino acids long. Germline V gene sequence: CDR1 SGHNT, CDR2 YYREEE (reference sequence). V was cut by 1 base and J by 4 bases, with 11 bases left in between. In DNA form, the CDR3 reads TGTGCCAGCAGCTTGATCGGGCGGACCACTGAAGCTTTCTTT. Amino acids: CASSLIGRTTEAFF.

The V call is TRBV7-6, the J call TRBJ2-1; D not resolved. Germline assignment: CDR1 SGHVS and CDR2 FNYEAQ. The CDR3 totals 13 residues. V lost 5 bases, J lost 3 bases, and 8 bases lay in between. The CDR3 coding sequence is TGTGCCAGCAGCCCTTTCGGCTACAATGAGCAGTTCTTC. Translating gives CASSPFGYNEQFF.

The chain links TRBV6-5 to TRBJ2-5; tentatively, D is TRBD1 (5 bases). The end of the DNA is better explained by TRBJ2-1, so the J call may be wrong. Germline CDR1 reads MNHEY; CDR2 reads SVGAGI. The CDR3 runs to 15 residues. The CDR3 is CASGIKVTAYNEQFF. The CDR3 DNA reads as TGTGCCAGTGGAATCAAAGTGACAGCCTACAATGAGCAGTTCTTC.

The chain couples TRBV12-3 or TRBV12-4 to TRBJ1-2; 7 bases match TRBD1. This CDR3 comprises 15 residues. V dropped 6 bases and J dropped 0; count of bases not matched to a gene: 7. The CDR3 is CASRPGTASNYGYTF. CDR3 nucleotides: TGTGCCAGCAGGCCCGGGACAGCTTCTAACTATGGCTACACCTTC.

The rearrangement links TRBV7-9 to TRBJ2-2; TRBD2 aligns across 10 bases. With 5 bases clipped from V and 15 bases from J, the junction kept 6 bases outside the gene matches. Per germline, CDR1 SEHNR and CDR2 FQNEAQ (reference sequence). This CDR3 has 12 residues. CDR3 protein: CASSPGTSEVFF. Written as DNA, the CDR3 is TGTGCCAGCAGCCCCGGGACTAGCGAGGTGTTTTTT. Complete variable domain (other parts from reference TRBV7-9 and TRBJ2-2): DTGVSQNPRHKITKRGQNVTFRCDPISEHNRLYWYRQTLGQGPEFLTYFQNEAQLEKSRLLSDRFSAERPKGSFSTLEIQRTEQGDSAMYLCASSPGTSEVFFGEGSRLTVL.

This clonotype is classed as medium-sized. This sequence joins TRBV5-4 and TRBJ2-1; 7 bases line up with TRBD1. The CDR3 covers 13 residues. Germline CDR1 reads SGHNT; CDR2 reads YYREEE (reference sequence). The ends lost 3 bases at V and 8 bases at J; junction bases unmatched: 5. CDR3 amino acids: CASSYRGRHEQFF. In DNA, the CDR3 is TGTGCCAGCAGCTACAGGGGTCGGCATGAGCAGTTCTTC. The full variable domain, rest sourced from reference TRBV5-4 and TRBJ2-1, is ETGVTQSPTHLIKTRGQQVTLRCSSQSGHNTVSWYQQALGQGPQFIFQYYREEENGRGNFPPRFSGLQFPNYSSELNVNALELDDSALYLCASSYRGRHEQFFGPGTRLTVL.

The genes are TRBV20-1 and TRBJ2-1, with D hard to call. The CDR3 loop spans 10 amino acids. The V gene's germline CDR1 is DFQATT and CDR2 SNEGSKA (reference sequence). With 0 bases removed from V and 7 bases from J, the gap between germline ends came to 1 base. For the CDR3, the DNA is TGCAGTGCTAGAGAAAATGAGCAGTTCTTC. Protein product: CSARENEQFF.

This clonotype was seen just once. This sequence joins TRBV7-6 and TRBJ1-3; TRBD1 might be the D (5 bases). The V gene's germline CDR1 is SGHVS and CDR2 FNYEAQ. The CDR3 contains 15 residues. V was trimmed by 5 bases and J by 2 bases, leaving 13 bases between them. This CDR3 is CASSQDMGPGNTIYF. DNA of the CDR3: TGTGCCAGCAGCCAGGACATGGGCCCTGGAAACACCATATATTTT.

This clonotype was observed once. The chain employs TRBV11-3 and TRBJ2-3; TRBD1 matches 11 bases. Germline values: CDR1 SGHNT, CDR2 YENEEA. This CDR3 region has 15 residues. Trimming cost V 3 bases and J 7 bases; bases outside gene matches: 6. CDR3 sequence reads: CASSFRTGGAYTQYF. CDR3 nucleotide sequence: TGTGCCAGCAGCTTCAGGACAGGGGGCGCTTATACGCAGTATTTT.